The T cell receptor beta chain under discussion was sequenced for a study of CD8+ T cells in alopecia areata. This CDR3 has 16 residues. CDR1 and CDR2 from the germline V gene are MRHNA and SNTAGT. The ends lost 1 base at V and 6 bases at J; junction bases unmatched: 8. Extracted from the samples, RNA was reverse transcribed into cDNA to serve as the sequencing template. Sequencing was performed with immunoSEQ multiplex PCR; in TCRdb, only in-frame clones are kept and a portion is missing. The table records 30,000 to 40,000 clones, roughly 80% of them present only once. This clone was detected only a few times. Alopecia areata patients provided lesional scalp punch biopsies and peripheral blood, both collected for the study.

The chain has TRBV6-4 and TRBJ2-2, with 7 bases that match TRBD2. Sequenced: NKG2D-low CD8+ T cells sorted from blood. The receptor comes from a human donor with alopecia areata. The DNA of the CDR3 is TGTGCCAGCAGTGACTGGAGGGAGGGGCGTTCCGGGGAGCTGTTTTTT. It translates to CASSDWREGRSGELFF.